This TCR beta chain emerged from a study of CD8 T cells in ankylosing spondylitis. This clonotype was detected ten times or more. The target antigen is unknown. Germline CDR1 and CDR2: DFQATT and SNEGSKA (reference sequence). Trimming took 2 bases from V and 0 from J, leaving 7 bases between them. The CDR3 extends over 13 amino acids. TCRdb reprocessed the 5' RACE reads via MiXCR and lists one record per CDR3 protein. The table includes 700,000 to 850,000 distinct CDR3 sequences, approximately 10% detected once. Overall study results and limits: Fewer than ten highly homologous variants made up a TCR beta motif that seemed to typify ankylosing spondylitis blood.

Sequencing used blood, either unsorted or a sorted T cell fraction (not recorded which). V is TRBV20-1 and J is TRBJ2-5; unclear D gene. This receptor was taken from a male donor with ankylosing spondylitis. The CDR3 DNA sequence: TGCAGTGCTAGACAGGAGTACCAAGAGACCCAGTACTTC. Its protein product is CSARQEYQETQYF.